The T cell receptor beta chain described here comes from a study of T cells after yellow fever vaccination. Findings of the study overall: Booster sampling recovered most clones from primary vaccination (96% CD4, 80% to 90% CD8).

TCRdb re-derived calls from the 5' RACE reads in MiXCR, one entry per CDR3 protein. The sample has roughly 16,000 distinct CDR3 sequences, over 3.5% seen once. This CDR3 comprises 16 residues. After removal of 7 bases from V and 4 bases from J, the junction contained 11 bases not matched to a gene. The germline V gene has CDR1 SNHLY and CDR2 FYNNEI. In its sample, this clonotype was seen many times. The genes are TRBV2 and TRBJ2-2; 8 bases fit TRBD2. The material was PBMCs, either bulk or a sorted T-cell subset (CD4+, CD8+, memory, or dextramer-sorted; not recorded which), obtained 15 days after the yellow fever booster vaccination. This TCR was sampled from a man younger than 45 who received the YFV17D yellow fever vaccine. CDR3 in DNA: TGTGCCAGCACCAGGAACCTCGGGAGGGGCACCGGGGAGCTGTTTTTT. Translating gives CASTRNLGRGTGELFF.